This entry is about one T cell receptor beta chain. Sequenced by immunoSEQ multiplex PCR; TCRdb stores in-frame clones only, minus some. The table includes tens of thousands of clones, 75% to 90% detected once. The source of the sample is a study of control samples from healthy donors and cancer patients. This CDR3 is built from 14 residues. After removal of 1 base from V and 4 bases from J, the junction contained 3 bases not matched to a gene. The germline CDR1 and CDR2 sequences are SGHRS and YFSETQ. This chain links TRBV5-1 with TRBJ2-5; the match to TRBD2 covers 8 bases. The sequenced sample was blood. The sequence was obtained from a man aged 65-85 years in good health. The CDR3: CASSLRLAGETQYF. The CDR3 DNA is TGCGCCAGCAGCTTGAGGCTAGCGGGAGAGACCCAGTACTTC.